The TCR beta chain under discussion was sequenced for a study of T cell changes during pregnancy in multiple sclerosis. The table came from immunoSEQ multiplex PCR; TCRdb's copy has only in-frame clones and leaves some out. The repertoire has some 140,000 clones, about 95% of them found once; the top ten carry 0.44%. CDR1 and CDR2 (germline): SGHAT, FQNNGV. V dropped 0 bases and J dropped 0; count of bases not matched to a gene: 1. The CDR3 runs 15 residues. The rearrangement joins TRBV11-2 to TRBJ1-2; 7 bases match TRBD1. The sequence was collected from a female donor with multiple sclerosis, enrolled in a pregnancy study. The material was peripheral blood, obtained after pregnancy. In DNA form, the CDR3 reads TGTGCCAGCAGCTTAGATCAGGGGGCTAACTATGGCTACACCTTC. This sequence encodes CASSLDQGANYGYTF. The full variable domain, in which reference TRBV11-2 and TRBJ1-2 provide the parts outside the CDR3, is EAGVAQSPRYKIIEKRQSVAFWCNPISGHATLYWYQQILGQGPKLLIQFQNNGVVDDSQLPKDRFSAERLKGVDSTLKIQPAKLEDSAVYLCASSLDQGANYGYTFGSGTRLTVV.